The clone carrying this T cell receptor beta chain was seen only once. Its cognate antigen is unknown. The data originate from a study of cytomegalovirus exposure and HLA in healthy donors. Points from the study as a whole: Previously analyzed data showed that most TCR beta V segments were productive at a frequency of about 90% or about 30%.

CDR3 length: 15 residues. Trimming at V came to 4 bases and at J to 5 bases, leaving 9 bases not matched to a gene. Researchers ran the PCR with 60 Vbeta and 13 Jbeta primers. Assay used: immunoSEQ multiplex PCR; TCRdb lists only in-frame clones, some missing. Here the sample spans approximately 190,000 clones, around 86% being singletons. Material: PBMCs. This clonotype was obtained from a man aged 35 to 55 in good health and CMV-seropositive. The V call is TRBV5-3, the J call TRBJ1-5; 7 bases are a match to TRBD1. TRBV5-3 is an open reading frame, and its role is uncertain. The CDR3 loop is CARSPPTGTDQPQHF. CDR3 nucleotides: TGTGCCAGAAGCCCGCCGACAGGGACCGATCAGCCCCAGCATTTT.